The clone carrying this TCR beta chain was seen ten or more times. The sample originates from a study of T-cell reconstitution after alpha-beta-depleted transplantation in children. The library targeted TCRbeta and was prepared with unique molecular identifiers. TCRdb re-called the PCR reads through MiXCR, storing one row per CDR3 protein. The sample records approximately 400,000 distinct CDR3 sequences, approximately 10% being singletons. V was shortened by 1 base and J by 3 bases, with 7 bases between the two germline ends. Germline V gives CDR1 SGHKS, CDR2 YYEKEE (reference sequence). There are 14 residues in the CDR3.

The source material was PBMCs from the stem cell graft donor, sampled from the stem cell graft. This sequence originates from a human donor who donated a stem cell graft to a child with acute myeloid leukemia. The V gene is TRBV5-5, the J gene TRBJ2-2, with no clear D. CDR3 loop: CASSLWPDTGELFF. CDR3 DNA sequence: TGTGCCAGCAGCTTGTGGCCGGACACCGGGGAGCTGTTTTTT.